The rows below give T cell receptor beta chains drawn from one sample of a study of T cells in Graves' hyperthyroidism and ophthalmopathy. TCRdb re-derived calls from the multiplex PCR reads in MiXCR, one entry per CDR3 protein. In the table there are about 340,000 distinct CDR3 sequences, around a sixth of which are singletons. Sequencing input: blood. Every receptor here comes from a woman aged 45 to 65 with Graves' hyperthyroidism. CDR3s include the opening cysteine and the closing phenylalanine or tryptophan. The D gene is left open where the match is weak. Clone size appears in some rows only: once, few, many, or a class for an expanded clone.

V	J	length	D	size	CDR3	DNA
TRBV20-1	TRBJ2-1	14	.	few	CSAPQQPLGNEQFF	TGCAGTGCCCCCCAGCAGCCCCTCGGCAATGAGCAGTTCTTC
TRBV9	TRBJ2-2	14	.	.	CASSVMENTGELFF	TGTGCCAGCAGCGTAATGGAGAACACCGGGGAGCTGTTTTTT
TRBV10-3	TRBJ2-2	14	TRBD1	many	CAISEGGKSGELFF	TGTGCCATCAGTGAAGGGGGCAAGAGCGGGGAGCTGTTTTTT
TRBV20-1	TRBJ2-7	11	.	.	CSARDLREQYF	TGCAGTGCTAGAGATCTTCGGGAGCAGTACTTC
TRBV7-8	TRBJ1-2	15	TRBD1	many	CASSLRTGMGNGYTF	TGTGCCAGCAGCCTCCGGACAGGGATGGGGAATGGCTACACCTTC
TRBV20-1	TRBJ2-1	12	.	few	CSARGPHNEQFF	TGCAGTGCTAGGGGACCACACAATGAGCAGTTCTTC
TRBV6-1	TRBJ1-2	17	.	many	CASSQRPADRVSYGYTF	TGTGCCAGCAGTCAACGACCGGCAGATCGAGTTAGCTATGGCTACACCTTC
TRBV29-1	TRBJ1-2	14	.	few	CSVELQGGSGGYTF	TGCAGCGTTGAACTTCAGGGAGGGTCGGGTGGCTACACCTTC
TRBV20-1	TRBJ2-3	15	.	few	CSARGNGRSTDTQYF	TGCAGTGCTAGAGGCAACGGGAGAAGCACAGATACGCAGTATTTT
TRBV5-6	TRBJ1-2	15	TRBD1	many	CASSFDSRDRYGYTF	TGTGCCAGCAGCTTCGACTCTCGGGACAGATATGGCTACACCTTC
TRBV7-9	TRBJ2-7	14	.	.	CASNSPGTRGEQYF	TGTGCCAGCAACTCCCCGGGAACCCGGGGCGAGCAGTACTTC
TRBV4-1	TRBJ2-2	19	TRBD1	few	CASSQPKPGQGGVTGELFF	TGCGCCAGCAGCCAACCTAAACCGGGACAGGGCGGGGTGACCGGGGAGCTGTTTTTT
TRBV6-1	TRBJ2-1	15	TRBD2	many	CASSPIAGDYNEQFF	TGTGCCAGCAGTCCCATAGCGGGGGACTACAATGAGCAGTTCTTC
TRBV7-2	TRBJ1-6	17	TRBD1	many	CASSFDRGGSYNSPLHF	TGTGCCAGCAGCTTCGACAGGGGCGGGTCTTATAATTCACCCCTCCACTTT
TRBV9	TRBJ1-2	14	.	few	CASSVSQSWSGYTF	TGTGCCAGCAGCGTATCCCAATCTTGGAGTGGCTACACCTTC
TRBV11-1	TRBJ2-6	17	.	.	CASSQENGDSGANVLTF	TGTGCCAGCAGCCAAGAAAACGGAGACTCTGGGGCCAACGTCCTGACTTTC
TRBV6-6	TRBJ1-1	14	.	many	CASSYVGANTEAFF	TGTGCCAGCAGTTACGTGGGGGCTAACACTGAAGCTTTCTTT
TRBV29-1	TRBJ1-1	13	TRBD1	.	CSGRTGMDTEAFF	TGCAGCGGACGGACAGGGATGGACACTGAAGCTTTCTTT
TRBV4-1	TRBJ2-4	16	TRBD2	.	CASSSLAGGPGNIQYF	TGCGCCAGCAGCTCCCTAGCGGGGGGGCCTGGAAACATTCAGTACTTC
TRBV11-2	TRBJ2-5	13	.	many	CASSFLGLGTQYF	TGTGCCAGCAGCTTCTTGGGACTGGGGACCCAGTACTTC
TRBV28	TRBJ2-7	17	TRBD1	many	CASSFPRSTGGFYEQYF	TGTGCCAGCAGTTTTCCGCGATCGACAGGGGGATTCTACGAGCAGTACTTC
TRBV2	TRBJ1-1	14	.	many	CASSAGQINTEAFF	TGTGCCAGCAGTGCAGGACAGATAAACACTGAAGCTTTCTTT
TRBV6-1	TRBJ1-2	14	TRBD1	.	CASSELVTGPGYTF	TGTGCCAGCAGTGAACTCGTGACAGGGCCCGGCTACACCTTC
TRBV2	TRBJ2-3	14	.	many	CASISGRMADTQYF	TGTGCCAGCATCTCGGGGCGGATGGCAGATACGCAGTATTTT
TRBV15	TRBJ2-3	16	.	.	CATSRDRGRGADTQYF	TGTGCCACCAGCAGAGATCGGGGCAGGGGAGCAGATACGCAGTATTTT
TRBV20-1	TRBJ1-6	17	TRBD1	many	CSARDEVEGARNSPLHF	TGCAGTGCTAGAGATGAAGTCGAGGGGGCAAGGAATTCACCCCTCCACTTT